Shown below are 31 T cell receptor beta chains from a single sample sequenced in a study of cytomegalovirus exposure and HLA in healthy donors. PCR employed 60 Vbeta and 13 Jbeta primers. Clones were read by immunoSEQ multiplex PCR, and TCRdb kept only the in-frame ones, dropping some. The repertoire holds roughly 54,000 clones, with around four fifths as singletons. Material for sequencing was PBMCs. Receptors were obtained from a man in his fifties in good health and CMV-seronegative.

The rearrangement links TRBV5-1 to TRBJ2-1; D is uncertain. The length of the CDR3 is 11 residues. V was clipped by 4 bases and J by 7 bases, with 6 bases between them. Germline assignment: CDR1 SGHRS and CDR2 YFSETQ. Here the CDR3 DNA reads TGCGCCAGCAGCCCTAATAATGAGCAGTTCTTC. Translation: CASSPNNEQFF.

CDR3 in amino acids: CASSYGGRGTYEQYF. As DNA, the CDR3 is TGTGCCAGCAGTTACGGAGGCAGGGGCACCTACGAGCAGTACTTC. The chain couples TRBV6-5 to TRBJ2-5; perhaps TRBD1 as D (6 bases). The DNA matches TRBJ2-7 better at its end, which makes the J call doubtful. Germline CDR1 reads MNHEY; CDR2 reads SVGAGI. The CDR3 sequence is 15 residues long.

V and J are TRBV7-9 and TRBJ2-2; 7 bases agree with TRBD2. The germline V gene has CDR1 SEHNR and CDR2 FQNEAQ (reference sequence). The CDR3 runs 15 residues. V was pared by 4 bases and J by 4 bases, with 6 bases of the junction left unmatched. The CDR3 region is CASSSFSGSTGELFF. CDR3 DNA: TGTGCCAGCAGCTCCTTTAGCGGGTCCACCGGGGAGCTGTTTTTT.

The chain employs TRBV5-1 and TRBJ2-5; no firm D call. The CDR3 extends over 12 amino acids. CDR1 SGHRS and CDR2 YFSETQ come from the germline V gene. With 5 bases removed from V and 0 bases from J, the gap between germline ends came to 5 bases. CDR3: CASSSYQETQYF. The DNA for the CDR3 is TGCGCCAGCAGTTCATACCAAGAGACCCAGTACTTC.

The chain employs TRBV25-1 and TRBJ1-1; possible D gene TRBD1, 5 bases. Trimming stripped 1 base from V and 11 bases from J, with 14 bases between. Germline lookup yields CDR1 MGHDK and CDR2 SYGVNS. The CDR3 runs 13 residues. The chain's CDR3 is CASSESGLSGAFF. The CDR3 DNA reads TGTGCCAGCAGTGAATCGGGACTTAGCGGGGCTTTCTTT.

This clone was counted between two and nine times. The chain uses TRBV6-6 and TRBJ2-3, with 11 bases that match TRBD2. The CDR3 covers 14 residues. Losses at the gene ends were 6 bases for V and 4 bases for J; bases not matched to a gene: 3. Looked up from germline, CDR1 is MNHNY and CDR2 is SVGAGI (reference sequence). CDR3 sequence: CASSPLAGADTQYF. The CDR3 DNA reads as TGTGCCAGCAGCCCACTAGCGGGAGCAGATACGCAGTATTTT.

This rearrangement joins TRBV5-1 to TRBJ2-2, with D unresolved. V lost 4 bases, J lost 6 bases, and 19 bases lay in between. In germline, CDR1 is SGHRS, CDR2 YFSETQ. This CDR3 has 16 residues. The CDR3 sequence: CASSPFSAGEPGELFF. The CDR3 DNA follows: TGCGCCAGCAGCCCCTTTTCGGCCGGAGAGCCCGGGGAGCTGTTTTTT.

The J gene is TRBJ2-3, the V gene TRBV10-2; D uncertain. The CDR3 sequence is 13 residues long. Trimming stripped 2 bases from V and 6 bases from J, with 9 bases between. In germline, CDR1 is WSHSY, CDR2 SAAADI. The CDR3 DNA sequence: TGCGCCAGCAGTGAGGTCGCCGGGGATACGCAGTATTTT. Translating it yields CASSEVAGDTQYF.

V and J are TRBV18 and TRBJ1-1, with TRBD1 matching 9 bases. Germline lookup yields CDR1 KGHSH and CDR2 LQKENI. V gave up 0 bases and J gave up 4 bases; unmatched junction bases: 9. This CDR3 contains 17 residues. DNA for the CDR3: TGTGCCAGCTCACCACCTGGGACAGGGATGGGGGGCACTGAAGCTTTCTTT. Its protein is CASSPPGTGMGGTEAFF.

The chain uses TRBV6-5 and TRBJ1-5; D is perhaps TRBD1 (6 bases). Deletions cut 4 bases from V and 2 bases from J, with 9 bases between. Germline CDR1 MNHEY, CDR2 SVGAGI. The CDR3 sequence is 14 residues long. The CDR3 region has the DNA TGTGCCAGCAGTTTGGGACATCGCAATCAGCCCCAGCATTTT. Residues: CASSLGHRNQPQHF.

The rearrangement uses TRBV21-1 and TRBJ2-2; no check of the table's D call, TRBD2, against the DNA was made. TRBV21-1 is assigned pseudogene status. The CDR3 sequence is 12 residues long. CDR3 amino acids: CARLGGPGELFF. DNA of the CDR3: TGTGCCCGCCTGGGGGGGCCCGGGGAGCTGTTTTTT.

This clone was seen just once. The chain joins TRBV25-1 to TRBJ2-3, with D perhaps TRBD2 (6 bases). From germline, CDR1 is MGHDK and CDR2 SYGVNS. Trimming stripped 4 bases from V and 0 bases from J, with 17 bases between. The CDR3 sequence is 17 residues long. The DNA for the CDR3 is TGTGCCAGCAGTGGGAGGGATAAGGCTCCTAGCACAGATACGCAGTATTTT. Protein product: CASSGRDKAPSTDTQYF.

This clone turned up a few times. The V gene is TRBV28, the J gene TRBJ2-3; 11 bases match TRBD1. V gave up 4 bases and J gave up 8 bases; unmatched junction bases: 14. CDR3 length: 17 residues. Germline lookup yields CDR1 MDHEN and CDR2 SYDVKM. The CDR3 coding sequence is TGTGCCAGCAGTTCACGCCGTCGGACAGGGGGCGCCGTTACGCAGTATTTT. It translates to CASSSRRRTGGAVTQYF.

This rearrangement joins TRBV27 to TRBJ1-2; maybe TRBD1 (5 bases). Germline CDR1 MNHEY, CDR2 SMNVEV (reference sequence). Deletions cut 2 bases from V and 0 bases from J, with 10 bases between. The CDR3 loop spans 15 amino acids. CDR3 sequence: CASSLQGLANYGYTF. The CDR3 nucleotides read TGTGCCAGCAGTTTACAGGGCCTAGCTAACTATGGCTACACCTTC.

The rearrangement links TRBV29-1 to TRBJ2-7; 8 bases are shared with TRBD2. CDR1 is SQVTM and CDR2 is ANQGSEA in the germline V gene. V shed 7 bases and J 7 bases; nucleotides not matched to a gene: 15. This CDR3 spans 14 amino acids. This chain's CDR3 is CSGISGTPYGEQYF. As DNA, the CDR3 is TGCAGCGGGATTAGCGGGACACCTTATGGAGAGCAGTACTTC.

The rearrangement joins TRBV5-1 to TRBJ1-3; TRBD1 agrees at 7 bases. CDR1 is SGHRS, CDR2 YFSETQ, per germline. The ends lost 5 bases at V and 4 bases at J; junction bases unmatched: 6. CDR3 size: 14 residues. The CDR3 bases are TGCGCCAGCAGACGAGGGACAGAAGGAAACACCATATATTTT. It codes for CASRRGTEGNTIYF.

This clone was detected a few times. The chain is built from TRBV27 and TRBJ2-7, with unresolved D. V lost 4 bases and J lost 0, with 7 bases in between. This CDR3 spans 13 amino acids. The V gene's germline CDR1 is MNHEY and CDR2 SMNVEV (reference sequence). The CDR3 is CASSSLSSYEQYF. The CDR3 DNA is TGTGCCAGCAGTTCCCTCAGCTCCTACGAGCAGTACTTC.

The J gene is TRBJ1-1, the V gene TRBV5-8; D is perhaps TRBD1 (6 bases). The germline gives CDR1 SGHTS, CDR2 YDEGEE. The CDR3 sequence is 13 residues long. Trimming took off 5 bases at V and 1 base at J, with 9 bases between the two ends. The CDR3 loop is CASRRTENTEAFF. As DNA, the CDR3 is TGTGCCAGCAGACGGACAGAGAACACTGAAGCTTTCTTT.

The CDR3 region is CASSHTLESGEINTEAFF. As DNA, the CDR3 is TGCGCCAGCAGCCACACTCTTGAATCAGGGGAGATCAACACTGAAGCTTTCTTT. This chain joins TRBV4-1 and TRBJ1-1, with a tentative D call TRBD1 (6 bases). The CDR3 is 18 amino acids. V gave up 3 bases and J gave up 2 bases, with 22 bases separating them. Germline-derived CDR1 and CDR2 are MGHRA and YSYEKL.

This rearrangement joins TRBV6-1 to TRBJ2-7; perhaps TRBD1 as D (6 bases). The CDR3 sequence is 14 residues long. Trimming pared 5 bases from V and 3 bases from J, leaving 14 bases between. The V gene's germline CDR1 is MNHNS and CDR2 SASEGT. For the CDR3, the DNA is TGTGCCAGCAGTTCGGGGACAATGGGCTACGAGCAGTACTTC. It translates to CASSSGTMGYEQYF.

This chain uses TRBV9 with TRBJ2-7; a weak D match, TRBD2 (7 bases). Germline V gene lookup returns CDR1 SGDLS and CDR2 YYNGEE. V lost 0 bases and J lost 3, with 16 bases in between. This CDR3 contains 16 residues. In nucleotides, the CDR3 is TGTGCCAGCAGCGTAGGGAGCGTAGGGGGGGACTACGAGCAGTACTTC. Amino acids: CASSVGSVGGDYEQYF.

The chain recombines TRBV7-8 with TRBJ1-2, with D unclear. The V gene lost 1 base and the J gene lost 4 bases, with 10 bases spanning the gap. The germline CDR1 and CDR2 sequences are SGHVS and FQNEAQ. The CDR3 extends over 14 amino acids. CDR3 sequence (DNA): TGTGCCAGCAGCTTAGGAAACAGCCTCTATGGCTACACCTTC. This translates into CASSLGNSLYGYTF.

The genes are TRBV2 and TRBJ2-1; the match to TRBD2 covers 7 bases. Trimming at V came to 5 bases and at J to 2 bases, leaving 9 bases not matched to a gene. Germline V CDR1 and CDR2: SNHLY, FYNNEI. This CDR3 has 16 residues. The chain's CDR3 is CASSSQGLVAYNEQFF. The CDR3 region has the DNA TGTGCCAGCAGTAGCCAAGGACTAGTCGCCTACAATGAGCAGTTCTTC.

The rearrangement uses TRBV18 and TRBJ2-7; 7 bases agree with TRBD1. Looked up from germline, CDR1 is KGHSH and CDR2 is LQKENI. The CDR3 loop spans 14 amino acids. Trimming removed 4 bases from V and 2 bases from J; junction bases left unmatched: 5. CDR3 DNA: TGTGCCAGCTCACAGAAGGGACAGACCTACGAGCAGTACTTC. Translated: CASSQKGQTYEQYF.

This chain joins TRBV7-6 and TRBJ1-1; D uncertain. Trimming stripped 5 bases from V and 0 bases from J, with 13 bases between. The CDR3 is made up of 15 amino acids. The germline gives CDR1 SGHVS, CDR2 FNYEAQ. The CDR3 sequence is CASSPSSGMNTEAFF. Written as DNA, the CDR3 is TGTGCCAGCAGCCCCAGTTCTGGCATGAACACTGAAGCTTTCTTT.

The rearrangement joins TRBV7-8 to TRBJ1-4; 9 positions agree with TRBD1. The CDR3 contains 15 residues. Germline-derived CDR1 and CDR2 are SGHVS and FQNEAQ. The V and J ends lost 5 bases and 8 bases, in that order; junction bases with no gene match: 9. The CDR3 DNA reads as TGTGCCAGCAGCCCCGGGACAGGGTTGGGCGAAAAACTGTTTTTT. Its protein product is CASSPGTGLGEKLFF.

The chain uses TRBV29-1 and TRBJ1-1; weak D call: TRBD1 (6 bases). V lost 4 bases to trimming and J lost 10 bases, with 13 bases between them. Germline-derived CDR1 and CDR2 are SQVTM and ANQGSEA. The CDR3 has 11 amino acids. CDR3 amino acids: CSVVPGQGAFF. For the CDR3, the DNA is TGCAGCGTTGTCCCGGGACAAGGAGCTTTCTTT.

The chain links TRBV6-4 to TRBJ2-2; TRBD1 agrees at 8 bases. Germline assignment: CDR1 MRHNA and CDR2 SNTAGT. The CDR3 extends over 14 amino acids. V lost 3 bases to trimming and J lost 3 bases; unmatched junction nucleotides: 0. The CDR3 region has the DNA TGTGCCAGCAGTGAGGACAGGGACACCGGGGAGCTGTTTTTT. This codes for CASSEDRDTGELFF.

The CDR3 is CASSASTSYNSPLHF. CDR3 sequence (DNA): TGTGCCAGCAGTGCCTCTACCTCCTATAATTCACCCCTCCACTTT. The chain recombines TRBV25-1 with TRBJ1-6; D ambiguous. V shed 4 bases and J shed 0 bases, with 7 bases lying between them. CDR3 length: 15 residues. Germline CDR1 is MGHDK and CDR2 is SYGVNS.

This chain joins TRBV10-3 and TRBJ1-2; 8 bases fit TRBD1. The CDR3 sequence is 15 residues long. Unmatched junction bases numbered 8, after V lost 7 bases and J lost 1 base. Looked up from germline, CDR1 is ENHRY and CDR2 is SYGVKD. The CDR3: CAINMAGQGNYGYTF. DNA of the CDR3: TGTGCCATCAACATGGCAGGACAGGGTAACTATGGCTACACCTTC.

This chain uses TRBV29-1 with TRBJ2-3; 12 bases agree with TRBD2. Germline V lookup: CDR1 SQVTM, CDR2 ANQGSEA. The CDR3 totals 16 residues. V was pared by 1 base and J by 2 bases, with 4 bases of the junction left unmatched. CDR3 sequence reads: CSVEGGTSGFTDTQYF. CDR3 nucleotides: TGCAGCGTTGAAGGGGGGACTAGCGGGTTCACAGATACGCAGTATTTT.